This TCR beta chain was obtained from a study of blood T cell repertoires in COVID-19 (dated by TCRdb to the early 2020s). In terms of the full investigation: Samples from collaborators originated in the United States, Italy and Spain and spanned both the acute and convalescent phases of COVID-19. The material from the prospective study consisted of cDNA or gDNA derived from T cells, B-cell-depleted T cells, or PBMCs. The dataset comprised deeply sampled blood TCRbeta repertoires from subjects exposed to, actively infected with, or recovered from COVID-19. The repertoires were released in a freely available public database intended as a resource for research on the immune response to SARS-CoV-2. Samples came from the ongoing ImmuneRACE study (first 160 participants) plus 1,254 subjects from 6 global collaborators. Sample metadata almost always included a de-identified subject ID, COVID-19 status, age in years and sex. Where HLA class I and class II types were available, the types were taken from metadata supplied by the sample provider, not from assay-based typing. On the study overall, not on this receptor specifically: How much clinical and demographic metadata was included differed by source and by participant, and the metadata was provided uncurated.

TCRbeta CDR3 regions were amplified from genomic DNA by means of the immunoSEQ Assay, a bias-controlled multiplex PCR. On the authors' methods: Nucleated cell counts per sample were estimated from amplification of reference gene primers within the assay. To quantify the absolute abundance of each unique TCRbeta CDR3 rearrangement, sequence reads were collapsed and filtered. For each sample, productive Simpson clonality was calculated as the square root of Simpson's diversity index across productive rearrangements. The source is immuneACCESS, and TCRdb retained only in-frame sequences with V and J called. Part of the clones is not carried over; for the studies checked, unresolved V genes explain less than half of this, and the remainder is unexplained. V, J and clone size derive from that table, while D and trimming were established from the DNA sequence. Across this sample there are about 100,000 clones, with around four fifths seen only once. Approximately 29% of the sample lies in the top ten.

Of note for this clone: Which antigen it targets is not known. Base qualities are not provided; no much larger clone lies one nucleotide away.

CDR1 SGHAT and CDR2 FQNNGV are derived from the germline V gene. The CDR3 runs 16 residues from the cysteine to the phenylalanine. Left in the record is the CDR3 DNA by itself, 48 bases read in frame from the first base. The junction carries 13 bases between V and J, which are trimmed by 2 bases and 0 bases respectively. Each collaborating institution followed its own protocols to collect whole blood in K2EDTA tubes. Collaborator samples were shipped for TCRbeta analysis as frozen whole blood, isolated PBMCs, or DNA extracted from either sample type. The specimen sequenced was peripheral blood. The TCR comes from a man between 65 and 80 years old with active or convalescent COVID-19. The chain employs TRBV11-2 and TRBJ1-1; 6 matching bases give a weak D call of TRBD1. The CDR3 reads as follows: CASSLLTGRMNTEAFF. DNA sequence: TGTGCCAGCAGCTTATTAACAGGGCGCATGAACACTGAAGCTTTCTTT.